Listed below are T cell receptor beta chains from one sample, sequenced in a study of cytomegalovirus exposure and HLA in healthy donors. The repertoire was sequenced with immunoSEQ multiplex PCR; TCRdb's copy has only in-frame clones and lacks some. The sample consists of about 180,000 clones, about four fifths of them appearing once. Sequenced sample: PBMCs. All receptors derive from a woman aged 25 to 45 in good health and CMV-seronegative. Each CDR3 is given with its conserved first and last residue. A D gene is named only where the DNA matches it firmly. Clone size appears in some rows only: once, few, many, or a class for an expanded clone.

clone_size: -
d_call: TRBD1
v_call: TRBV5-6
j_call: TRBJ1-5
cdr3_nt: TGTGCCAGCAGCCCTGGGACAGACCATCAGCCCCAGCATTTT
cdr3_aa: CASSPGTDHQPQHF

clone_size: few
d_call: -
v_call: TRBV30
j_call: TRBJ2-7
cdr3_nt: TGTGCCTGGAGTACTACTGACAGATCATTTTACTACGAGCAGTACTTC
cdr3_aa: CAWSTTDRSFYYEQYF

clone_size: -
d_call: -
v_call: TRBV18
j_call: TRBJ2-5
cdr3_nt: TGTGCCAGCTCACCACCAAGGGGGGAGACCCAGTACTTC
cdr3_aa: CASSPPRGETQYF

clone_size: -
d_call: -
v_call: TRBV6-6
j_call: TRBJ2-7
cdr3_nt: TGTGCCAGCAGTTACGCACAGGGCCTATCCTACGAGCAGTACTTC
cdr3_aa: CASSYAQGLSYEQYF

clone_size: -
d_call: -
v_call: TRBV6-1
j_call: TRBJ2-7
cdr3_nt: TGTGCCAGCCCGGCGGGCGAGCAGTACTTC
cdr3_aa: CASPAGEQYF

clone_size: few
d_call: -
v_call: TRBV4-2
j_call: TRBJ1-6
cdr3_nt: TGTGCCAGCAGCCAAGACCCACAGGTGACCTATAATTCACCCCTCCACTTT
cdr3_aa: CASSQDPQVTYNSPLHF

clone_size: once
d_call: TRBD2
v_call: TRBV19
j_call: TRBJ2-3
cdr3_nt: TGTGCCAGTAGTATCAAGACTAGCGGGGCTAGAACAGATACGCAGTATTTT
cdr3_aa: CASSIKTSGARTDTQYF

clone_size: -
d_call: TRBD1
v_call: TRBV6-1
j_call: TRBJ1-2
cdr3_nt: TGTGCCAGCAGTGCATACGGGACAGGGAACGGCTACACCTTC
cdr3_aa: CASSAYGTGNGYTF

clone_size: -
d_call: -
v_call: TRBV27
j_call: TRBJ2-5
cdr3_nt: TGTGCCAGCAGTTTATATGGGCCTCGGGAGACCCAGTACTTC
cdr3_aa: CASSLYGPRETQYF

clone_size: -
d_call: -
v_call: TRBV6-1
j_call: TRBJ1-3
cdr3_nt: TGTGCCAGCAGTGAAAAGCAGGCAAGCTCTGGAAACACCATATATTTT
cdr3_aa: CASSEKQASSGNTIYF

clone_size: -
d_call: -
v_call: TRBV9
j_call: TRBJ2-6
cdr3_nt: TGTGCCAGCAGCGTATCCCCCCGCTCTGGGGCCAACGTCCTGACTTTC
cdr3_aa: CASSVSPRSGANVLTF

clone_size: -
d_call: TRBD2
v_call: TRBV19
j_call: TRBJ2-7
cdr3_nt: TGTGCCAGTAGACCTCGGGAGGGAACCCCGGGCTCCTACGAGCAGTACTTC
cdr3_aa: CASRPREGTPGSYEQYF

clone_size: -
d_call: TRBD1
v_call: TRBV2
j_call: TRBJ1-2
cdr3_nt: TGTGCCAGCAGTCAGGGGACAGCCAAATCAATTCTCTATGGCTACACCTTC
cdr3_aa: CASSQGTAKSILYGYTF

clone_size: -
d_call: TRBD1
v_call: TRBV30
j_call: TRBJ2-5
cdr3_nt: TGTGCCTGGAGCTCCGGGACAGGGGCCCCCGGGGAGACCCAGTACTTC
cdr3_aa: CAWSSGTGAPGETQYF

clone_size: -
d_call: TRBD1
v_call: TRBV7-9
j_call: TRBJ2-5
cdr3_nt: TGTGCCAGCAGCTCTGGGGACAGTTCACTACAAGAGACCCAGTACTTC
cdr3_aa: CASSSGDSSLQETQYF

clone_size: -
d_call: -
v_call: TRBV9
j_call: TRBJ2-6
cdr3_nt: TGTGCCAGCGTGCGGGATAGCTCTGGGGCCAACGTCCTGACTTTC
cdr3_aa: CASVRDSSGANVLTF

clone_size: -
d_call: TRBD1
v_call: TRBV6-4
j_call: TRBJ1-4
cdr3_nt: TGTGCCAGCAAAAGTTTTTACGTTTCCCGGGACAGGGGGCGATGTGAAAAACTGTTTTTT
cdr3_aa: CASKSFYVSRDRGRCEKLFF

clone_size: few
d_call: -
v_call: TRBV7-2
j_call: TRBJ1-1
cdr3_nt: TGTGCCAGCAGCTCGACTTCTACAGGGCAAGCTTTCTTT
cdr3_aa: CASSSTSTGQAFF

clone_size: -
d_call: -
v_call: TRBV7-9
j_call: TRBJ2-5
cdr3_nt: TGTGCCAGCAGCGCTGGACAGACTATCCAAGAGACCCAGTACTTC
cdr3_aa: CASSAGQTIQETQYF

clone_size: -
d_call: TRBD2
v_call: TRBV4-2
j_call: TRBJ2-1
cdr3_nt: TGTGCCAGCAGGTCGACTAGCGGGGGTATCAATGAGCAGTTCTTC
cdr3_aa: CASRSTSGGINEQFF

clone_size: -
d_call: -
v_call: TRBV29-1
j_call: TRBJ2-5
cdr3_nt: TGCAGCAACTCTGAACAAGAGACCCAGTACTTC
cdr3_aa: CSNSEQETQYF

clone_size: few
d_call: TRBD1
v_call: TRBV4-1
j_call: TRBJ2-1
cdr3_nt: TGCGCCAGCAGCCAAGATCCAGGGGGCGCTTACAATGAGCAGTTCTTC
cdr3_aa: CASSQDPGGAYNEQFF

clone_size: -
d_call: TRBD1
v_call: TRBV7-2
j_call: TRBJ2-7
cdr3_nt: TGTGCCAGCAGCTTGGACAGGGGGGGGCTTGGGTCCTACGAGCAGTACTTC
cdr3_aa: CASSLDRGGLGSYEQYF

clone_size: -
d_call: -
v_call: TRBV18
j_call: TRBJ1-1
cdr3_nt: TGTGCCAGCTCCTACACCAGTATAACGGAAGCGTTGAACACTGAAGCTTTCTTT
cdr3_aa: CASSYTSITEALNTEAFF

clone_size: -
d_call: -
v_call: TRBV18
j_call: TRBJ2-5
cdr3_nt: TGTGCCAGCTCATCTCGGGGGCAAGAGACCCAGTACTTC
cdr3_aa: CASSSRGQETQYF

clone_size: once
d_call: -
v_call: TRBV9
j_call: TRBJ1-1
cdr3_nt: TGTGCCAGCAGCGTAGAGGTCCAGGCCAACACTGAAGCTTTCTTT
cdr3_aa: CASSVEVQANTEAFF

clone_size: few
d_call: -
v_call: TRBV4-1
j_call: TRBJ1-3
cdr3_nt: TGCGCCAGCAGCCTAGGGGGGAGGGGCCGCTCCTCTGGAAACACCATATATTTT
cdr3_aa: CASSLGGRGRSSGNTIYF

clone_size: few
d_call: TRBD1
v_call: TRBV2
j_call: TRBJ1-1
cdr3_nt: TGTGCCAGCAGACTCCAGGGGGCAGGGAACACTGAAGCTTTCTTT
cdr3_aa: CASRLQGAGNTEAFF

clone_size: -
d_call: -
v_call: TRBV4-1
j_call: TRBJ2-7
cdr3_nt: TGCGCCAGCAGCCAAGTCGTGGACAGTTCGTATGACGAGCAGTACTTC
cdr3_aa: CASSQVVDSSYDEQYF

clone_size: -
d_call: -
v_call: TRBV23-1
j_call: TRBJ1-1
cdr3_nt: TGCGCCAGCAGTCACCCCCGGGACACCCAGGGGACTGAAGCTTTCTTT
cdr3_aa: CASSHPRDTQGTEAFF

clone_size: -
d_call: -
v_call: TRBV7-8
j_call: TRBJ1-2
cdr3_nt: TGTGCCAGCAGCCCCCGGCCCTCCGGGGGCTATGGCTACACCTTC
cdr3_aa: CASSPRPSGGYGYTF

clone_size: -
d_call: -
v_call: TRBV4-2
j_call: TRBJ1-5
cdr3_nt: TGTGCCAGCAGCCAAGATGGGAGGGGTGAACAGCCCCAGCATTTT
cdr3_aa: CASSQDGRGEQPQHF

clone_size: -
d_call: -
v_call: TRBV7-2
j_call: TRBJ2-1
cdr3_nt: TGTGCCAGCAGCTTAGCGGCGGGCTCCTACAATGAGCAGTTCTTC
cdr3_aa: CASSLAAGSYNEQFF

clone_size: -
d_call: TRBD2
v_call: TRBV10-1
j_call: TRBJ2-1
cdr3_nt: TGCGCCAGCAGCACCGGGACTAGCGAAAACAATGAGCAGTTCTTC
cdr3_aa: CASSTGTSENNEQFF

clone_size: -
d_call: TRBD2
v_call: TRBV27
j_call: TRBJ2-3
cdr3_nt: TGTGCCAGCAGTCGGATTGGCGGGGGTTCTAGCACAGATACGCAGTATTTT
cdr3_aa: CASSRIGGGSSTDTQYF

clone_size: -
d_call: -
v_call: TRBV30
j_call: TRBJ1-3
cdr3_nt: TGTGCCTGGACCCATCCGAGCTCTGGAAACACCATATATTTT
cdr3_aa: CAWTHPSSGNTIYF